The rows below give T cell receptor beta chains drawn from one sample of a study of blood T cell repertoires in COVID-19. Assay: immunoSEQ multiplex PCR; the TCRdb copy retains only in-frame clones and omits some. The table lists approximately 180,000 clones, 70% to 90% of them singletons. The sample consisted of peripheral blood. Receptors were obtained from a woman aged 80 or over with acute or convalescent COVID-19. Both conserved end residues are part of each CDR3. Each record gives: D gene, J gene, V gene, clone size, CDR3 DNA, CDR3 protein. D genes are given only for firm matches. Size is stated for part of the rows, as once, few or many counts, or as a class when the clone is expanded.

d_gene: NA
j_gene: TRBJ1-4
v_gene: TRBV24-1
abundance: NA
CDR3nt: TGTGCCACCAGTGACCCCGAGGGGGGGCGGGATGAAAAACTGTTTTTT
CDR3aa: CATSDPEGGRDEKLFF

d_gene: TRBD1
j_gene: TRBJ2-2
v_gene: TRBV2
abundance: NA
CDR3nt: TGTGCCAGCTCCTCGGACAGGGGTAAAGCCGGGGAGCTGTTTTTT
CDR3aa: CASSSDRGKAGELFF

d_gene: NA
j_gene: TRBJ1-2
v_gene: TRBV4-2
abundance: NA
CDR3nt: TGTGCCAGCAGCCCCGGTGTGGGGGGTAACTATGGCTACACCTTC
CDR3aa: CASSPGVGGNYGYTF

d_gene: NA
j_gene: TRBJ1-1
v_gene: TRBV5-1
abundance: NA
CDR3nt: TGCGCCAGCAGCTTCGGGGGGGCGGACACTGAAGCTTTCTTT
CDR3aa: CASSFGGADTEAFF

d_gene: TRBD1
j_gene: TRBJ1-2
v_gene: TRBV5-4
abundance: NA
CDR3nt: TGTGCCAGCAGCCATCGGACAGGTCCGAACTATGGCTACACCTTC
CDR3aa: CASSHRTGPNYGYTF

d_gene: TRBD1
j_gene: TRBJ1-3
v_gene: TRBV7-8
abundance: few
CDR3nt: TGTGCCAGCAGGGAACAGGGGGCGAACTCTGGAAACACCATATATTTT
CDR3aa: CASREQGANSGNTIYF

d_gene: NA
j_gene: TRBJ1-1
v_gene: TRBV7-9
abundance: once
CDR3nt: TGTGCCAGCAGCTTGGGGTCCTTAGGGGCGAACACTGAAGCTTTCTTT
CDR3aa: CASSLGSLGANTEAFF

d_gene: TRBD1
j_gene: TRBJ1-2
v_gene: TRBV19
abundance: few
CDR3nt: TGTGCCAGTAGTATGTTTAAAGGGGGCGATGGCTACACCTTC
CDR3aa: CASSMFKGGDGYTF

d_gene: TRBD1
j_gene: TRBJ1-1
v_gene: TRBV5-1
abundance: NA
CDR3nt: TGCGCCAGCAGTGAACGGACAGGGGTGAACACTGAAGCTTTCTTT
CDR3aa: CASSERTGVNTEAFF

d_gene: TRBD2
j_gene: TRBJ2-7
v_gene: TRBV6-4
abundance: NA
CDR3nt: TGTGCCAGCAGGGCCGTTTTTGAGCGGGAAGAGGGCGAGCAGTACTTC
CDR3aa: CASRAVFEREEGEQYF

d_gene: TRBD1
j_gene: TRBJ1-6
v_gene: TRBV19
abundance: NA
CDR3nt: TGTGCCAGTACCCAAGAGGGACAGGGCAATTCACCCCTCCACTTT
CDR3aa: CASTQEGQGNSPLHF

d_gene: NA
j_gene: TRBJ1-2
v_gene: TRBV4-1
abundance: NA
CDR3nt: TGCGCCAGCAGCCAAATGTCTAGACAGGTCTATGGCTACACCTTC
CDR3aa: CASSQMSRQVYGYTF

d_gene: NA
j_gene: TRBJ1-5
v_gene: TRBV6-1
abundance: once
CDR3nt: TGTGCCAGCAGTGAAGCCGTAGGGGAAAGTCCCCAGCATTTT
CDR3aa: CASSEAVGESPQHF

d_gene: TRBD1
j_gene: TRBJ1-2
v_gene: TRBV6-1
abundance: NA
CDR3nt: TGTGCCAGCAGTTCAACGGGGACAGTTGGCTACACCTTC
CDR3aa: CASSSTGTVGYTF

d_gene: NA
j_gene: TRBJ2-5
v_gene: TRBV30
abundance: NA
CDR3nt: TGTGCCTGGGGGGCTAGTAGAGAGACCCAGTACTTC
CDR3aa: CAWGASRETQYF

d_gene: TRBD1
j_gene: TRBJ1-4
v_gene: TRBV18
abundance: once
CDR3nt: TGTGCCAGCTCCCCGGACAGGGTGAGAGAAAAACTGTTTTTT
CDR3aa: CASSPDRVREKLFF

d_gene: TRBD2
j_gene: TRBJ2-5
v_gene: TRBV30
abundance: NA
CDR3nt: TGTGCCTGGAGTGTAGGGCTAGCGGGAGTGGGGGAGACCCAGTACTTC
CDR3aa: CAWSVGLAGVGETQYF

d_gene: NA
j_gene: TRBJ1-5
v_gene: TRBV7-2
abundance: NA
CDR3nt: TGTGCCAGCAGCCCGGACACTGCCAATCAGCCCCAGCATTTT
CDR3aa: CASSPDTANQPQHF

d_gene: TRBD1
j_gene: TRBJ2-7
v_gene: TRBV12-3/TRBV12-4
abundance: few
CDR3nt: TGTGCCAGCAGGACCGGGACAGCCTACGAGCAGTACTTC
CDR3aa: CASRTGTAYEQYF

d_gene: NA
j_gene: TRBJ1-2
v_gene: TRBV2
abundance: NA
CDR3nt: TGTGCCAGCAGTGAGTATGGGACATCGTCGTATGGCTACACCTTC
CDR3aa: CASSEYGTSSYGYTF

d_gene: NA
j_gene: TRBJ1-4
v_gene: TRBV6-5
abundance: NA
CDR3nt: TGTGCGTCCGGGAGGACGAGTGAAAAACTGTTTTTT
CDR3aa: CASGRTSEKLFF

d_gene: TRBD2
j_gene: TRBJ2-1
v_gene: TRBV18
abundance: NA
CDR3nt: TGTGCCAGCTCACCACCGTCGGGAGGGTCTGAGCAGTTCTTC
CDR3aa: CASSPPSGGSEQFF

d_gene: NA
j_gene: TRBJ1-3
v_gene: TRBV6-5
abundance: NA
CDR3nt: TGTGCCAGCAGTTATTCCGGGGGTTCTGGAAACACCATATATTTT
CDR3aa: CASSYSGGSGNTIYF

d_gene: TRBD1
j_gene: TRBJ1-1
v_gene: TRBV3-1/TRBV3-2
abundance: NA
CDR3nt: TGTGCCAGCAGCTATACGAGGGGGCCCACTGAAGCTTTCTTT
CDR3aa: CASSYTRGPTEAFF

d_gene: TRBD1
j_gene: TRBJ1-1
v_gene: TRBV7-9
abundance: NA
CDR3nt: TGTGCCAGCAGCCGCGGACAGGTCTGGATGAACACTGAAGCTTTCTTT
CDR3aa: CASSRGQVWMNTEAFF

d_gene: NA
j_gene: TRBJ2-1
v_gene: TRBV5-1
abundance: NA
CDR3nt: TGCGCCAGCACGGCACAGAGCTCCTACAATGAGCAGTTCTTC
CDR3aa: CASTAQSSYNEQFF

d_gene: TRBD2
j_gene: TRBJ2-1
v_gene: TRBV9
abundance: once
CDR3nt: TGTGCCAGCAGCGGTAGCGGGTTCTACAATGAGCAGTTCTTC
CDR3aa: CASSGSGFYNEQFF

d_gene: NA
j_gene: TRBJ2-4
v_gene: TRBV7-2
abundance: NA
CDR3nt: TGTGCCAGCAGCTTAGCAGTCATCCAGGGGCCGCGGGCCAAAAACATTCAGTACTTC
CDR3aa: CASSLAVIQGPRAKNIQYF

d_gene: NA
j_gene: TRBJ2-7
v_gene: TRBV11-2
abundance: few
CDR3nt: TGTGCCAGCAGCTTAGGGCCGGGGGAGCAGTACTTC
CDR3aa: CASSLGPGEQYF

d_gene: NA
j_gene: TRBJ1-1
v_gene: TRBV5-5
abundance: NA
CDR3nt: TGTGCCAGCAGCTCCGGGTCTCGGGGGAACACTGAAGCTTTCTTT
CDR3aa: CASSSGSRGNTEAFF

d_gene: TRBD1
j_gene: TRBJ1-6
v_gene: TRBV6-6
abundance: NA
CDR3nt: TGTGCCAGCAGTAGGGGACAGGATAATTCACCCCTCCACTTT
CDR3aa: CASSRGQDNSPLHF

d_gene: TRBD1
j_gene: TRBJ1-5
v_gene: TRBV4-1
abundance: few
CDR3nt: TGCGCCAGCAGCCAATACCGCGCCGGGACAGGGGGCTTTCAGCCCCAGCATTTT
CDR3aa: CASSQYRAGTGGFQPQHF

d_gene: TRBD1
j_gene: TRBJ1-3
v_gene: TRBV18
abundance: once
CDR3nt: TGTGCCAGCTCACCAAATGGACAGGGGACGAGCTCTGGAAACACCATATATTTT
CDR3aa: CASSPNGQGTSSGNTIYF

d_gene: NA
j_gene: TRBJ2-2
v_gene: TRBV5-4
abundance: once
CDR3nt: TGTGCCAGCAGCAAACCGGGTCGGGGCACCGGGGAGCTGTTTTTT
CDR3aa: CASSKPGRGTGELFF

d_gene: NA
j_gene: TRBJ1-3
v_gene: TRBV10-3
abundance: NA
CDR3nt: TGTGCCATCAGTGAGTCGACAGGAGCAGGAAACACCATATATTTT
CDR3aa: CAISESTGAGNTIYF

d_gene: TRBD1
j_gene: TRBJ1-6
v_gene: TRBV4-3
abundance: NA
CDR3nt: TGCGCCAGCAGCCAAGGGACAGGGCAGTATAATTCACCCCTCCACTTT
CDR3aa: CASSQGTGQYNSPLHF

d_gene: TRBD2
j_gene: TRBJ2-3
v_gene: TRBV25-1
abundance: NA
CDR3nt: TGTGCCAGCAGTCAATGGACGGGACTAGCGGGGGTCACGGATACGCAGTATTTT
CDR3aa: CASSQWTGLAGVTDTQYF

d_gene: TRBD1
j_gene: TRBJ1-1
v_gene: TRBV5-1
abundance: NA
CDR3nt: TGCGCCAGCAGCAACCAGGGGGGACAGAACACTGAAGCTTTCTTT
CDR3aa: CASSNQGGQNTEAFF

d_gene: NA
j_gene: TRBJ1-1
v_gene: TRBV12-5
abundance: NA
CDR3nt: TGTGCTAGTGGGGACGGGGGAACTGAAGCTTTCTTT
CDR3aa: CASGDGGTEAFF

d_gene: NA
j_gene: TRBJ1-6
v_gene: TRBV6-4
abundance: few
CDR3nt: TGTGCCAGCAGTCCGCGGATCGATAATTCACCCCTCCACTTT
CDR3aa: CASSPRIDNSPLHF

d_gene: NA
j_gene: TRBJ2-7
v_gene: TRBV7-2
abundance: NA
CDR3nt: TGTGCCAGCAGCCCGCAGGGGGGACCCTACGAGCAGTACTTC
CDR3aa: CASSPQGGPYEQYF

d_gene: NA
j_gene: TRBJ2-2
v_gene: TRBV3-1/TRBV3-2
abundance: NA
CDR3nt: TGTGCCAGCAGCCAAGGTGGGCCTTTAGGTCTCGGGGAGCTGTTTTTT
CDR3aa: CASSQGGPLGLGELFF

d_gene: NA
j_gene: TRBJ1-5
v_gene: TRBV6-5
abundance: once
CDR3nt: TGTGCCAGCAGTATGGAGGGGGGGCTGGGTCAGCCCCAGCATTTT
CDR3aa: CASSMEGGLGQPQHF